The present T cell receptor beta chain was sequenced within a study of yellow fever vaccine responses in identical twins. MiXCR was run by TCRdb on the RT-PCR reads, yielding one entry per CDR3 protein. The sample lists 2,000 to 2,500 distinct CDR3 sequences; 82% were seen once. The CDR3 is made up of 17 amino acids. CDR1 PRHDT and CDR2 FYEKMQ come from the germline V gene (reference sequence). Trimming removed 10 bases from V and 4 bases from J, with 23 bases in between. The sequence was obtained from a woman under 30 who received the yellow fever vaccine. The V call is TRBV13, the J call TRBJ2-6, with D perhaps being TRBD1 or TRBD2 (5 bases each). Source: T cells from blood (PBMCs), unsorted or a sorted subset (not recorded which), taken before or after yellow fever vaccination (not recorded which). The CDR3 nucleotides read TGTGCCATCCTACTCCGGGACCCAGAGGGAGGGGCCAACGTCCTGACTTTC. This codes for CAILLRDPEGGANVLTF.